This T cell receptor (beta chain) derives from a study of T cell responses to AZD1222 COVID-19 vaccine. Germline V lookup: CDR1 MNHEY, CDR2 SVGEGT. This CDR3 contains 15 residues. Trimming removed 0 bases from V and 0 bases from J, with 9 bases in between. This clone has more than one count but fewer than ten. Clones were read by immunoSEQ multiplex PCR, and TCRdb kept only the in-frame ones, dropping some. The sample includes 150,000 or so clones, roughly 87% seen only once; the top ten take 5% to 5.5%. The genes are TRBV6-2 or TRBV6-3 and TRBJ2-7, with a possible D match to TRBD2 (5 bases). The sequence was obtained from an adult in good health. This specimen was peripheral blood, taken on day 0 of AZD1222 vaccination. The CDR3 protein is CASSYSMDSSYEQYF. The DNA for the CDR3 is TGTGCCAGCAGTTACTCGATGGACTCCTCCTACGAGCAGTACTTC.